A selection of T cell receptor beta chains follows, all from one sample in a study of shared clonotypes between healthy human individuals. TCRdb keeps only in-frame clones here, not all; method: immunoSEQ multiplex PCR. The data contain 450,000 to 500,000 clones, around 80% of them singletons. The sequenced sample was PBMCs. The receptor set was obtained from a woman between 40 and 50 years old in good health. Some clones in this sample may be carry-over from other donors' samples. Both conserved end residues are part of each CDR3. The D gene is left open where the match is weak. A row's size may be missing; if present it is once, few, many or a size class.

abundance: -; v_gene: TRBV4-1; j_gene: TRBJ2-4; d_gene: TRBD2; CDR3nt: TGCGCCAGCAGCCTTGGGAGGGCCCTAGCCAAAAACATTCAGTACTTC; CDR3aa: CASSLGRALAKNIQYF
abundance: once; v_gene: TRBV6-1; j_gene: TRBJ1-5; d_gene: TRBD1; CDR3nt: TGTGCCAGCAGTGATATGGGACAGGTCTTTGAGCCCCAGCATTTT; CDR3aa: CASSDMGQVFEPQHF
abundance: -; v_gene: TRBV2; j_gene: TRBJ1-2; d_gene: TRBD1; CDR3nt: TGTGCCAGCGGTGTACAGGGGAGCTATGGCTACACCTTC; CDR3aa: CASGVQGSYGYTF
abundance: once; v_gene: TRBV27; j_gene: TRBJ2-2; d_gene: TRBD1; CDR3nt: TGTGCCAGCAGAAGGGCTGGGACAGGGATATCGAACACCGGGGAGCTGTTTTTT; CDR3aa: CASRRAGTGISNTGELFF
abundance: -; v_gene: TRBV28; j_gene: TRBJ1-2; d_gene: -; CDR3nt: TGTGCCAGCAGTACTCCCTCAAGAGGGTTGGTCTATGGCTACACCTTC; CDR3aa: CASSTPSRGLVYGYTF
abundance: -; v_gene: TRBV15; j_gene: TRBJ2-3; d_gene: -; CDR3nt: TGTGCCACCAGCAGAGATCTGGGCCAGAACACAGATACGCAGTATTTT; CDR3aa: CATSRDLGQNTDTQYF
abundance: -; v_gene: TRBV7-6; j_gene: TRBJ2-2; d_gene: TRBD2; CDR3nt: TGTGCCAGCAGAGGACTAGCGGGAGAGGGCGGGGAGCTGTTTTTT; CDR3aa: CASRGLAGEGGELFF
abundance: -; v_gene: TRBV2; j_gene: TRBJ2-5; d_gene: -; CDR3nt: TGTGCCAGCAGTGAAATTTCAGAGCAAGAGACCCAGTACTTC; CDR3aa: CASSEISEQETQYF
abundance: once; v_gene: TRBV14; j_gene: TRBJ2-1; d_gene: -; CDR3nt: TGTGCCAGCAGCCATAGGATTAGGGCGGGATCCTACAATGAGCAGTTCTTC; CDR3aa: CASSHRIRAGSYNEQFF
abundance: -; v_gene: TRBV30; j_gene: TRBJ2-3; d_gene: -; CDR3nt: TGTGCCTGGGCGGAGCGGAGCACAGATACGCAGTATTTT; CDR3aa: CAWAERSTDTQYF
abundance: -; v_gene: TRBV28; j_gene: TRBJ1-5; d_gene: -; CDR3nt: TGTGCCAGCAGGGCAGGGGGCAATCAGCCCCAGCATTTT; CDR3aa: CASRAGGNQPQHF
abundance: many; v_gene: TRBV5-1; j_gene: TRBJ1-1; d_gene: -; CDR3nt: TGCGCCAGCAGCCAGACAACCAACACTGAAGCTTTCTTT; CDR3aa: CASSQTTNTEAFF
abundance: many; v_gene: TRBV18; j_gene: TRBJ2-3; d_gene: -; CDR3nt: TGTGCCAGCTCATCGGGGCCAGGGACAGATACGCAGTATTTT; CDR3aa: CASSSGPGTDTQYF
abundance: -; v_gene: TRBV27; j_gene: TRBJ2-3; d_gene: -; CDR3nt: TGTGCCAGCAGTTTAGGGGGGCTCGTAGATACGCAGTATTTT; CDR3aa: CASSLGGLVDTQYF
abundance: -; v_gene: TRBV6-6; j_gene: TRBJ2-7; d_gene: -; CDR3nt: TGTGCCAGCACTGAATACGGGGACGGCTCCTACGAGCAGTACTTC; CDR3aa: CASTEYGDGSYEQYF
abundance: -; v_gene: TRBV4-1; j_gene: TRBJ1-3; d_gene: -; CDR3nt: TGCGCCAGCAGCCAAAGCGGACGGACGATTGGAAACACCATATATTTT; CDR3aa: CASSQSGRTIGNTIYF
abundance: once; v_gene: TRBV5-5; j_gene: TRBJ2-1; d_gene: TRBD2; CDR3nt: TGTGCCAGCAGCTTCCTAGCGGGAGGGCCAAGCAATGAGCAGTTCTTC; CDR3aa: CASSFLAGGPSNEQFF
abundance: -; v_gene: TRBV10-1; j_gene: TRBJ2-7; d_gene: -; CDR3nt: TGCGCCAGCTCAGGAAGGGAAGACGAGCAGTACTTC; CDR3aa: CASSGREDEQYF
abundance: -; v_gene: TRBV10-3; j_gene: TRBJ2-3; d_gene: -; CDR3nt: TGTGCCATCAGTGAGGAGGGGTCCACTGGTACGCAGTATTTT; CDR3aa: CAISEEGSTGTQYF
abundance: -; v_gene: TRBV9; j_gene: TRBJ2-5; d_gene: -; CDR3nt: TGTGCCAGCAGCGTAGCTGGGGGAGAGACCCAGTACTTC; CDR3aa: CASSVAGGETQYF
abundance: -; v_gene: TRBV5-6; j_gene: TRBJ2-3; d_gene: -; CDR3nt: TGTGCCAGCAGCCCCGGACCGGGAAGGACAGATACGCAGTATTTT; CDR3aa: CASSPGPGRTDTQYF
abundance: -; v_gene: TRBV30; j_gene: TRBJ2-7; d_gene: TRBD2; CDR3nt: TGTGCCGGCCTCTCGGGGGGAGACTACGAGCAGTACTTC; CDR3aa: CAGLSGGDYEQYF
abundance: -; v_gene: TRBV29-1; j_gene: TRBJ2-3; d_gene: -; CDR3nt: TGCAGCGTTGAACCTTCCACAGATACGCAGTATTTT; CDR3aa: CSVEPSTDTQYF
abundance: -; v_gene: TRBV7-8; j_gene: TRBJ2-7; d_gene: -; CDR3nt: TGTGCCAGCAGCTTAGAAGCGACTTCGGGCTACGAGCAGTACTTC; CDR3aa: CASSLEATSGYEQYF
abundance: -; v_gene: TRBV6-6; j_gene: TRBJ2-2; d_gene: TRBD1; CDR3nt: TGTGCCAGCAGTAACCGGGACAGGGGCTCCACCGGGGAGCTGTTTTTT; CDR3aa: CASSNRDRGSTGELFF
abundance: -; v_gene: TRBV5-1; j_gene: TRBJ2-7; d_gene: TRBD2; CDR3nt: TGCGCCAGCAGAACTAGCGGGAACTACGAGCAGTACTTC; CDR3aa: CASRTSGNYEQYF
abundance: -; v_gene: TRBV27; j_gene: TRBJ1-2; d_gene: -; CDR3nt: TGTGCCAGCAGTTTATCAGGGACTCCCTACCTTGGCTACACCTTC; CDR3aa: CASSLSGTPYLGYTF
abundance: -; v_gene: TRBV28; j_gene: TRBJ2-7; d_gene: TRBD1; CDR3nt: TGTGCCAGCAGTTCCCCGGCGGCAGGACAGGGAGGTTGGGAGCAGTACTTC; CDR3aa: CASSSPAAGQGGWEQYF
abundance: -; v_gene: TRBV6-7; j_gene: TRBJ2-1; d_gene: TRBD2; CDR3nt: TGTGCCAGCAGTTGGACTAGCGGGAGAAGGCATGAGCAGTTCTTC; CDR3aa: CASSWTSGRRHEQFF
abundance: -; v_gene: TRBV27; j_gene: TRBJ1-5; d_gene: -; CDR3nt: TGTGCCAGCAGTTTATTCGGCAATCAGCCCCAGCATTTT; CDR3aa: CASSLFGNQPQHF
abundance: -; v_gene: TRBV2; j_gene: TRBJ2-5; d_gene: TRBD2; CDR3nt: TGTGCCCAGAGAGGCGGGAGGGCCCACGAGACCCAGTACTTC; CDR3aa: CAQRGGRAHETQYF
abundance: -; v_gene: TRBV18; j_gene: TRBJ2-7; d_gene: TRBD1; CDR3nt: TGTGCCAGCCAAATGCAGGGGGCCAACGAGCAGTACTTC; CDR3aa: CASQMQGANEQYF
abundance: -; v_gene: TRBV18; j_gene: TRBJ2-7; d_gene: TRBD2; CDR3nt: TGTGCCAGCTCACAAGGGACTACCACCGAGCAGTACTTC; CDR3aa: CASSQGTTTEQYF
abundance: -; v_gene: TRBV28; j_gene: TRBJ1-1; d_gene: -; CDR3nt: TGTGCCAGCAGTTTATTGTGGGGGTCGAACACTGAAGCTTTCTTT; CDR3aa: CASSLLWGSNTEAFF
abundance: -; v_gene: TRBV18; j_gene: TRBJ1-1; d_gene: -; CDR3nt: TGTGCCAGCTCACCAGAGGGGAACACTGAAGCTTTCTTT; CDR3aa: CASSPEGNTEAFF
abundance: once; v_gene: TRBV5-1; j_gene: TRBJ1-2; d_gene: -; CDR3nt: TGCGCCAGCAGCTTGGAGGGACGGAACTATGGCTACACCTTC; CDR3aa: CASSLEGRNYGYTF
abundance: -; v_gene: TRBV15; j_gene: TRBJ2-5; d_gene: -; CDR3nt: TGTGCCACCACCGGGGCCTCGCCGGAGACCCAGTACTTC; CDR3aa: CATTGASPETQYF
abundance: -; v_gene: TRBV7-3; j_gene: TRBJ2-5; d_gene: -; CDR3nt: TGTGCCAGCAGCAACCGACAGTTAGAGACCCAGTACTTC; CDR3aa: CASSNRQLETQYF
abundance: once; v_gene: TRBV7-9; j_gene: TRBJ2-2; d_gene: -; CDR3nt: TGTGCCAGCAGCTTTGAAGTGGAGCTGTTTTTT; CDR3aa: CASSFEVELFF
abundance: few; v_gene: TRBV9; j_gene: TRBJ2-7; d_gene: -; CDR3nt: TGTGCCAGCAGCTCGGGACTGATATACGAGCAGTACTTC; CDR3aa: CASSSGLIYEQYF
abundance: -; v_gene: TRBV25-1; j_gene: TRBJ2-7; d_gene: -; CDR3nt: TGTGCCGGATACCTAGGAGCGCGCGTCCAGGGCGGATACGAGCAGTACTTC; CDR3aa: CAGYLGARVQGGYEQYF
abundance: -; v_gene: TRBV19; j_gene: TRBJ2-5; d_gene: -; CDR3nt: TGTGCCAGTAGCAGAGGCAGGGAAGAGACCCAGTACTTC; CDR3aa: CASSRGREETQYF
abundance: few; v_gene: TRBV6-5; j_gene: TRBJ2-7; d_gene: TRBD1; CDR3nt: TGTGCCAGCAGCCCCTTTTCAGGGGGCGAGCAGTACTTC; CDR3aa: CASSPFSGGEQYF
abundance: -; v_gene: TRBV6-1; j_gene: TRBJ2-1; d_gene: -; CDR3nt: TGTGCCAGCAGTGAAGCCCTTAGGGCAAGCTCCTACAATGAGCAGTTCTTC; CDR3aa: CASSEALRASSYNEQFF
abundance: -; v_gene: TRBV30; j_gene: TRBJ2-6; d_gene: -; CDR3nt: TGTGCCTGGCACTTTAAAAAAACGGGGGCCTCTGGGGCCAACGTCCTGACTTTC; CDR3aa: CAWHFKKTGASGANVLTF